This entry lists 7 T cell receptor beta chains sequenced from one sample in a study of spatial heterogeneity in lung cancer. TCRdb itself ran the 5' RACE reads through MiXCR, one entry per CDR3 protein. The sample has approximately 40,000 distinct CDR3 sequences; approximately 7% are singletons. Time point noted: sample taken at primary tumor resection. From tumor, nontumor lung or frozen PBMC, whole RNA was taken unsorted for sequencing. Sequencing used PBMCs, obtained at surgery. The origin of the receptors is a female donor with early-stage non-small cell lung cancer.

This clonotype has ten or more counts. The J gene is TRBJ2-5, the V gene TRBV29-1, with D possibly TRBD1 on 7 matching bases. Germline V gene lookup returns CDR1 SQVTM and CDR2 ANQGSEA. The CDR3 is 13 amino acids. The V end lost 3 bases, the J end lost 6 bases, and 14 bases lay between the germline ends. CDR3 loop: CSVDAGQSKTQYF. CDR3 nucleotide sequence: TGCAGCGTTGACGCGGGACAGTCGAAGACCCAGTACTTC.

This clonotype came up a few times. The chain uses TRBV30 and TRBJ1-1, with 8 positions matching TRBD1. Germline V gene sequence: CDR1 GTSNPN, CDR2 SVGIG (reference sequence). The CDR3 spans 14 residues. Trimming removed 0 bases from V and 7 bases from J; junction bases left unmatched: 7. The CDR3 region has the DNA TGTGCCTGGAGTGTACATGGACAGGGCAGTGAAGCTTTCTTT. Translation: CAWSVHGQGSEAFF.

This clonotype was found once. Since a much larger clone is just one base distant, this may be a read error. The chain couples TRBV25-1 to TRBJ1-1, with 7 bases matching TRBD1. The germline gives CDR1 MGHDK, CDR2 SYGVNS. The CDR3 sequence is 8 residues long. CDR3 residues: CASRGQWF. DNA for the CDR3: TGTGCCAGCAGGGGACAGTGGTTT.

The V call is TRBV7-7, the J call TRBJ2-5; D is perhaps TRBD1 (7 bases). The CDR3 loop spans 14 amino acids. Trimming removed 5 bases at V and 4 bases at J, with 14 bases between. The germline gives CDR1 SSHAT, CDR2 FNYEAQ (reference sequence). CDR3 protein: CASSNRQGGETQYF. As DNA, the CDR3 is TGTGCCAGCAGCAACCGACAGGGAGGAGAGACCCAGTACTTC.

The CDR3: CASSYPSGFTDTQYF. CDR3 nucleotides: TGTGCCAGCAGTTACCCTAGCGGTTTCACAGATACGCAGTATTTT. The chain uses TRBV6-2 or TRBV6-3 and TRBJ2-3; TRBD2 aligns across 7 bases. The CDR3 is 15 residues long. With 2 bases clipped from V and 2 bases from J, the junction kept 4 bases outside the gene matches. Germline V gene lookup returns CDR1 MNHEY and CDR2 SVGEGT.

About this clonotype: This may arise from a read error, as a much more abundant clone is one base away. The J gene is TRBJ1-1, the V gene TRBV4-3, with D unclear. This CDR3 has 13 residues. The germline V gene encodes CDR1 LGHNA and CDR2 YSLEER. Trimming took 3 bases from V and 9 from J, leaving 14 bases between them. Here the CDR3 DNA reads TGCGCCAGCAGCCATAACTTAGTTGGTAAAGCTTTCTTT. Translation gives CASSHNLVGKAFF.

The gene calls are TRBV12-3 or TRBV12-4 and TRBJ1-1; no definite D call. The CDR3 contains 14 residues. Trimming removed 3 bases from V and 1 base from J, with 9 bases in between. The CDR3 DNA sequence: TGTGCCAGCAGTTTCAGGCGGAGGAACACTGAAGCTTTCTTT. This sequence encodes CASSFRRRNTEAFF.